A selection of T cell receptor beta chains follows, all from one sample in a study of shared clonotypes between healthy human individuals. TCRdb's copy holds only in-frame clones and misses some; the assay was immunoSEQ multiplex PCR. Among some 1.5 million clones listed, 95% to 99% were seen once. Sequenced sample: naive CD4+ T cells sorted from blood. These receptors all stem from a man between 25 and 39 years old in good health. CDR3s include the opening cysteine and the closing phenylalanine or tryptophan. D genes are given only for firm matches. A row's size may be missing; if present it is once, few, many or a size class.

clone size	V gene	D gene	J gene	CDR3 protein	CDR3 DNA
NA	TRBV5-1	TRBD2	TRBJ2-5	CASSLRLAGAYETQYF	TGCGCCAGCAGCTTGAGGTTAGCGGGAGCGTATGAGACCCAGTACTTC
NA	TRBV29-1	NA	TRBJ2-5	CSAKDSQETQYF	TGCAGCGCCAAGGACAGTCAAGAGACCCAGTACTTC
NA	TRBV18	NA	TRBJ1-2	CASSPQTATVDGYTF	TGTGCCAGCTCACCTCAAACTGCTACAGTAGATGGCTACACCTTC
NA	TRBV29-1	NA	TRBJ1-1	CSANDGTPEAFF	TGCAGCGCAAATGACGGGACCCCCGAAGCTTTCTTT
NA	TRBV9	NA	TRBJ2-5	CASSAGGPETQYF	TGTGCCAGCAGCGCGGGGGGCCCAGAGACCCAGTACTTC
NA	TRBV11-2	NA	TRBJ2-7	CASTRNSQGSYEQYF	TGTGCCAGCACCCGGAACAGTCAAGGGTCCTACGAGCAGTACTTC
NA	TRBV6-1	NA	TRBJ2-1	CASSEALLTGLLVRYNEQFF	TGTGCCAGCAGTGAAGCGCTTTTGACCGGACTACTTGTTCGGTACAATGAGCAGTTCTTC
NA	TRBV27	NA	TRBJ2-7	CASRVSGLGEQYF	TGTGCCAGCAGGGTTAGCGGCCTCGGCGAGCAGTACTTC
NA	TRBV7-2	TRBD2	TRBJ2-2	CASSSGTRIPGELFF	TGTGCCAGCAGCTCCGGGACTAGGATTCCCGGGGAGCTGTTTTTT
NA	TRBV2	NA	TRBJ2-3	CASSDYDTQYF	TGTGCCAGCAGTGATTATGATACGCAGTATTTT
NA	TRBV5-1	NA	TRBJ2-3	CASSIQGFTDTQYF	TGCGCCAGCAGCATACAGGGTTTCACAGATACGCAGTATTTT
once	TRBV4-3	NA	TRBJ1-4	CASSQERRQGFEKLFF	TGCGCCAGCAGCCAAGAGCGACGGCAGGGTTTTGAAAAACTGTTTTTT
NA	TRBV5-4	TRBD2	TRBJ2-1	CASSFLGTRVDNEQFF	TGTGCCAGCAGCTTTCTCGGGACTAGGGTTGACAATGAGCAGTTCTTC
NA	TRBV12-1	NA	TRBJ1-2	CASSPYGYTF	TGTGCCAGCAGCCCCTATGGCTACACCTTC
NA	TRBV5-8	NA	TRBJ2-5	CASSLSWWAQETQYF	TGTGCCAGCAGCTTGAGTTGGTGGGCCCAAGAGACCCAGTACTTC
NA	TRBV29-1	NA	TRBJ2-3	CSVSTSLRTKF	TGCAGCGTCTCTACCAGCCTAAGGACTAAGTTT
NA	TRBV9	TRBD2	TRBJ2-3	CASSVEGLVGTDTQYF	TGTGCCAGCAGCGTAGAGGGACTAGTAGGCACAGATACGCAGTATTTT
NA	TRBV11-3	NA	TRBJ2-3	CASSLDPNTDTQYF	TGTGCCAGCAGCTTAGACCCAAATACAGATACGCAGTATTTT
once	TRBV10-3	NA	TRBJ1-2	CAIRESYGYTF	TGTGCCATCAGGGAGAGCTATGGCTACACCTTC
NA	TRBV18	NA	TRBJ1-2	CASSPSRDLNGYTF	TGTGCCAGCTCACCATCCCGGGACTTAAACGGCTACACCTTC
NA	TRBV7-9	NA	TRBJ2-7	CASSRGPHYEQYF	TGTGCCAGCAGCCGAGGACCTCACTACGAGCAGTACTTC
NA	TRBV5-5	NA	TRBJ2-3	CASSLEKRDPWQSDTQYF	TGTGCCAGCAGCTTGGAGAAAAGAGATCCATGGCAGTCAGATACGCAGTATTTT
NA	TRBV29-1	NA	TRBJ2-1	CSVEPGGVYNEQFF	TGCAGCGTTGAGCCCGGGGGAGTCTACAATGAGCAGTTCTTC
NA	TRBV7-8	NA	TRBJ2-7	CASSWPRSGFYEQYF	TGTGCCAGCAGCTGGCCCAGGTCGGGCTTCTACGAGCAGTACTTC
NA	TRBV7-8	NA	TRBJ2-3	CASSRLNTDTQYF	TGTGCCAGCAGTCGTCTTAACACAGATACGCAGTATTTT
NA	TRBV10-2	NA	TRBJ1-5	CASRSAGGNQPQHF	TGCGCCAGCAGGTCCGCAGGGGGCAATCAGCCCCAGCATTTT